This T cell receptor beta chain derives from a study of blood T cells in healthy people across ages. Turning to the study itself: Per every two T cells, about one barcoded beta molecule was captured by template switching. Study results and caveats: It was held that the diversity estimates obtained from one million T cells were underestimates.

This CDR3 spans 14 amino acids. Germline V gene data show CDR1 as MNHNS and CDR2 as SASEGT. V gave up 5 bases and J gave up 4 bases; unmatched junction bases: 5. Extractions gave at least 5.5 micrograms of total RNA per sample. The authors ran a second PCR of about 6 to 11 cycles using a sample-barcoded 5' primer and a J-beta primer mix. MiXCR, run by TCRdb on the 5' RACE reads, gives a single entry per CDR3 protein. The sample holds hundreds of thousands of distinct CDR3 sequences, less than 35% seen once. Concerning this clonotype: No antigen is known for it.

This TCR was recovered from an elderly woman in good health. V and J are TRBV6-1 and TRBJ2-3; the match to TRBD2 covers 8 bases. Sequencing input: blood. This chain's CDR3 is CASSRGGPSDTQYF. The CDR3 bases are TGTGCCAGCAGTCGGGGGGGCCCTTCAGATACGCAGTATTTT.